The rows below give T cell receptor beta chains drawn from one sample of a study of blood T cell repertoires in COVID-19. Generated by immunoSEQ multiplex PCR, the TCRdb table keeps only in-frame clones and is missing some. The profile shows about 50,000 clones, roughly 87% of them singletons. Sequenced sample: peripheral blood. The receptors here all came from a human donor with active COVID-19. The donor label of this sample is uncertain. The CDR3 runs from the conserved cysteine through the conserved F or W. The D gene is left open where the match is weak. Rows may omit the clone size; those that give it use once, few, many or a size class.

clone size	V gene	J gene	D gene	CDR3 protein	CDR3 DNA
.	TRBV4-3	TRBJ2-1	TRBD2	CASSTMAGGFDEQFF	TGCGCCAGCAGCACGATGGCGGGGGGTTTCGATGAGCAGTTCTTC
.	TRBV3-1/TRBV3-2	TRBJ1-4	.	CASSHTRGGLVEKLFF	TGTGCCAGCAGCCATACGAGGGGGGGACTAGTCGAAAAACTGTTTTTT
.	TRBV19	TRBJ1-5	TRBD1	CATEPGQGLNSGNQPQHF	TGTGCCACCGAACCGGGACAGGGCCTGAATTCAGGCAATCAGCCCCAGCATTTT
.	TRBV29-1	TRBJ2-7	.	CSARTDRSYEQYF	TGCAGCGCTCGGACAGACCGCTCCTACGAGCAGTACTTC
.	TRBV3-1/TRBV3-2	TRBJ1-2	.	CASSQKGGDYGYTF	TGTGCCAGCAGCCAAAAGGGAGGCGACTATGGCTACACCTTC
.	TRBV4-3	TRBJ2-1	.	CASSQDVMREQFF	TGCGCCAGCAGCCAAGATGTAATGAGGGAGCAGTTCTTC
.	TRBV6-2/TRBV6-3	TRBJ1-2	.	CASSPDRGHPRSNYGYTF	TGTGCCAGCAGTCCGGACCGGGGACACCCACGAAGTAACTATGGCTACACCTTC
.	TRBV2	TRBJ2-2	.	CASSESTRQLPGELFF	TGTGCCAGCAGTGAGTCGACGCGGCAATTGCCCGGGGAGCTGTTTTTT
.	TRBV5-1	TRBJ1-1	TRBD1	CASSLGFAGGFEAFF	TGCGCCAGCAGCTTGGGGTTCGCAGGGGGGTTCGAAGCTTTCTTT
.	TRBV5-6	TRBJ1-5	.	CASSAIGRGFQPQHF	TGTGCCAGCAGCGCAATCGGCAGGGGTTTTCAGCCCCAGCATTTT
.	TRBV18	TRBJ2-1	.	CASSPLRGNEQFF	TGTGCCAGCTCACCACTAAGGGGGAATGAGCAGTTCTTC
.	TRBV15	TRBJ2-7	TRBD1	CATSRDRTGGADEQYF	TGTGCCACCAGCAGAGATCGGACAGGGGGAGCCGACGAGCAGTACTTC
.	TRBV4-2	TRBJ1-2	TRBD1	CASSLYEGTVANYGYTF	TGTGCCAGCAGCTTATATGAGGGGACAGTAGCTAACTATGGCTACACCTTC
.	TRBV7-9	TRBJ2-5	.	CASSLVRETQYF	TGTGCCAGCAGCTTAGTGAGGGAGACCCAGTACTTC
.	TRBV10-3	TRBJ1-5	.	CAISENSGANSNQPQHF	TGTGCCATCAGTGAAAACTCAGGGGCGAATAGCAATCAGCCCCAGCATTTT
few	TRBV6-2/TRBV6-3	TRBJ1-2	.	CASSETENYGYTF	TGTGCCAGCAGTGAGACGGAGAACTATGGCTACACCTTC
.	TRBV5-4	TRBJ1-2	.	CASSSRTDFYGYTF	TGTGCCAGCAGCTCGAGGACAGACTTCTATGGCTACACCTTC
.	TRBV7-9	TRBJ1-4	.	CASSLFGGRDGKLFF	TGTGCCAGCAGCTTATTCGGGGGACGGGATGGAAAACTGTTTTTT
.	TRBV5-6	TRBJ2-1	TRBD2	CASSLVRRGGNEQFF	TGTGCCAGCAGCTTGGTGAGGCGGGGGGGCAATGAGCAGTTCTTC
.	TRBV11-2	TRBJ2-3	TRBD2	CASSLYGSGGPDTQYF	TGTGCCAGCAGCTTATATGGTAGCGGGGGGCCAGATACGCAGTATTTT
.	TRBV5-1	TRBJ2-3	TRBD2	CASSSWGTSGETDTQYF	TGCGCCAGCAGCTCGTGGGGTACTAGCGGGGAGACAGATACGCAGTATTTT
.	TRBV18	TRBJ1-2	.	CASSVGDYGYTF	TGTGCCAGCTCGGTAGGAGACTATGGCTACACCTTC
.	TRBV28	TRBJ1-2	.	CASSLPQGNYTF	TGTGCCAGCAGTTTGCCCCAGGGGAACTACACCTTC
.	TRBV21-1	TRBJ1-1	.	CASSNRTTGGNTEAFF	TGTGCCAGCAGCAACCGAACGACAGGGGGGAACACTGAAGCTTTCTTT
.	TRBV13	TRBJ2-5	.	CASSVDRETQYF	TGTGCCAGCAGCGTCGACAGGGAGACCCAGTACTTC
.	TRBV5-8	TRBJ1-4	TRBD1	CASSFGTGATNEKLFF	TGTGCCAGCAGCTTCGGGACAGGGGCAACTAATGAAAAACTGTTTTTT
.	TRBV9	TRBJ1-1	TRBD1	CASSVADRVYTEAFF	TGTGCCAGCAGCGTAGCCGACAGGGTCTATACTGAAGCTTTCTTT
.	TRBV18	TRBJ2-7	.	CASSPSRDSSYEQYF	TGTGCCAGCTCACCGTCCCGGGATTCTTCCTACGAGCAGTACTTC
.	TRBV4-3	TRBJ1-2	.	CASSQDVRDGYTF	TGCGCCAGCAGCCAAGATGTCAGGGATGGCTACACCTTC
.	TRBV7-2	TRBJ2-7	.	CASSESPPYQQYF	TGTGCCAGCAGCGAGTCCCCCCCGTATCAGCAGTACTTC
.	TRBV5-1	TRBJ2-3	TRBD1	CASSLAGGAGDTQYF	TGCGCCAGCAGCTTGGCAGGGGGCGCCGGAGATACGCAGTATTTT
.	TRBV6-2/TRBV6-3	TRBJ2-7	TRBD2	CASSSSGGPYEQYF	TGTGCCAGCAGTTCTAGCGGGGGCCCCTACGAGCAGTACTTC
hyperexpanded	TRBV13	TRBJ2-7	TRBD1	CASRKQGSSYEQYF	TGTGCCAGCAGAAAACAGGGGTCGTCCTACGAGCAGTACTTC
once	TRBV7-2	TRBJ2-7	TRBD2	CASSFTSGYEQYF	TGTGCCAGCAGCTTTACTAGCGGCTACGAGCAGTACTTC
.	TRBV6-6	TRBJ1-2	TRBD1	CASRTQTGGYGYTF	TGTGCCAGCAGAACCCAAACAGGGGGCTATGGCTACACCTTC
.	TRBV18	TRBJ1-5	TRBD1	CASSPRGTDQPQHF	TGTGCCAGCTCACCCCGGGGGACAGATCAGCCCCAGCATTTT
.	TRBV19	TRBJ2-2	TRBD1	CASSTGTGTGELFF	TGTGCCAGTAGCACCGGGACAGGGACCGGGGAGCTGTTTTTT
.	TRBV4-2	TRBJ2-7	TRBD2	CASSQETSGAAGEQYF	TGTGCCAGCAGCCAAGAGACTAGCGGGGCCGCGGGAGAGCAGTACTTC
.	TRBV6-6	TRBJ1-5	TRBD1	CASSRMDRGVQPQHF	TGTGCCAGCAGCCGAATGGACAGGGGCGTGCAGCCCCAGCATTTT
.	TRBV7-9	TRBJ1-4	TRBD1	CASSPLTGALEKLFF	TGTGCCAGCAGCCCTTTAACAGGGGCGTTAGAAAAACTGTTTTTT